Presented here are 22 T cell receptor beta chains from one specimen sequenced in a study of control samples from healthy donors and cancer patients. The protocol was immunoSEQ multiplex PCR, while the TCRdb copy is restricted to in-frame clones and leaves out a portion. The sample records 2,800 or so clones, around 94% being singletons. Sequenced: PBMCs. These receptor sequences come from a man aged 65-85 years with lung cancer.

This clone was found once. The rearrangement joins TRBV6-5 to TRBJ2-2; the match to TRBD1 covers 11 bases. This CDR3 contains 14 residues. Trimming at V came to 7 bases and at J to 7 bases, leaving 5 bases not matched to a gene. The germline gives CDR1 MNHEY, CDR2 SVGAGI. In nucleotides, the CDR3 is TGTGCCAGCATTCGGGACAGGGGGAACGGGGAGCTGTTTTTT. The encoded protein is CASIRDRGNGELFF.

This chain connects TRBV7-9 to TRBJ2-7; a weak D match, TRBD1 (6 bases). CDR1 and CDR2 (germline): SEHNR, FQNEAQ (reference sequence). The CDR3 spans 15 residues. V was pared by 3 bases and J by 4 bases, with 16 bases between. The CDR3 region has the DNA TGTGCCAGCAGCTTTCGGCAGGGGCTTTCATACGAGCAGTACTTC. Its translation: CASSFRQGLSYEQYF.

The chain joins TRBV5-1 to TRBJ1-2; perhaps TRBD1 as D (5 bases). Germline CDR1 reads SGHRS; CDR2 reads YFSETQ. V was pared by 3 bases and J by 4 bases, with 16 bases between. The CDR3 is 15 amino acids. This CDR3 reads CASSSYGTGTYGYTF. In DNA form, the CDR3 reads TGCGCCAGCAGCTCTTACGGGACGGGGACCTATGGCTACACCTTC.

A few counts support this clone. This chain connects TRBV10-1 to TRBJ2-7; 7 bases are shared with TRBD1. CDR1 is WNHNN, CDR2 SYGVQD, per germline (reference sequence). The CDR3 length is 13 residues. V lost 9 bases to trimming and J lost 0 bases; unmatched junction nucleotides: 5. CDR3 sequence: CARLDRPSYEQYF. The CDR3 DNA is TGCGCCAGATTGGACAGGCCCTCCTACGAGCAGTACTTC.

This rearrangement joins TRBV11-3 to TRBJ1-6, with a weak D call TRBD1 (6 bases). Per germline, CDR1 SGHNT and CDR2 YENEEA. The CDR3 contains 19 residues. Trimming shortened V by 5 bases and J by 1 base, and 21 bases separated the two germline ends. CDR3 nucleotide sequence: TGTGCCAGCAGCCCGGACAGCCAGTATGATCGGTCCTATAATTCACCCCTCCACTTT. Protein product: CASSPDSQYDRSYNSPLHF.

The CDR3 bases are TGTGCCAGCAGCTCAGACTTTGGTCAGGAGCTGTTTTTT. It encodes CASSSDFGQELFF. The chain combines TRBV11-2 with TRBJ2-2; D uncertain. Germline-derived CDR1 and CDR2 are SGHAT and FQNNGV. V was cut by 4 bases and J by 10 bases, with 13 bases left in between. The CDR3 has 13 amino acids.

V gene TRBV18 combines with J gene TRBJ2-2; D unresolved. In germline, CDR1 is KGHSH, CDR2 LQKENI. Trimming pared 2 bases from V and 6 bases from J, leaving 4 bases between. This CDR3 has 12 amino acids. CDR3 sequence (DNA): TGTGCCAGCTCACCAGGCGCCGGGGAGCTGTTTTTT. This codes for CASSPGAGELFF.

This chain connects TRBV10-1 to TRBJ2-5; 12 bases fit TRBD2. Germline loops: CDR1 WNHNN, CDR2 SYGVQD (reference sequence). The CDR3 runs to 15 residues. V trimming: 6 bases; J trimming: 1 base; junction bases outside the gene matches: 3. CDR3 bases: TGCGCCAGCAGCAAACTAGCGGGGGGCCAAGAGACCCAGTACTTC. It specifies CASSKLAGGQETQYF.

This clone has just one count. The gene calls are TRBV19 and TRBJ2-2; no reliable D call. The CDR3 sequence is 14 residues long. The V and J ends lost 6 bases and 3 bases respectively, with 11 bases between them. CDR1 is LNHDA, CDR2 SQIVND, per germline (reference sequence). This CDR3 is CASRSTEYTGELFF. DNA of the CDR3: TGTGCCAGTAGATCGACGGAATACACCGGGGAGCTGTTTTTT.

The chain couples TRBV19 to TRBJ2-1; D not resolved. Germline V gives CDR1 LNHDA, CDR2 SQIVND (reference sequence). The length of the CDR3 is 14 residues. Trimming left V 1 base short and J 7 bases short, with 11 bases between. The CDR3 here is CASSIGTRRNEQFF. DNA for the CDR3: TGTGCCAGTAGTATAGGGACGCGCCGGAATGAGCAGTTCTTC.

The rearrangement links TRBV5-6 to TRBJ1-1; TRBD1 is a possible D gene (5 bases). The germline CDR1 and CDR2 sequences are SGHDT and YYEEEE. The CDR3 runs 17 residues. V lost 0 bases and J lost 0, with 15 bases in between. CDR3 sequence: CASSLVTVRLLNTEAFF. The DNA of the CDR3 is TGTGCCAGCAGCTTGGTGACAGTAAGATTGCTGAACACTGAAGCTTTCTTT.

The chain employs TRBV10-2 and TRBJ1-3; a weak D match, TRBD1 (5 bases). The CDR3 totals 15 residues. The ends were cut back, 1 base at V and 4 bases at J, with 11 bases in the middle. Looked up from germline, CDR1 is WSHSY and CDR2 is SAAADI. The CDR3 nucleotides read TGCGCCAGCAGTGAGTACGGGACCGCCGGAAACACCATATATTTT. Translation gives CASSEYGTAGNTIYF.

The V and J genes are TRBV21-1 and TRBJ2-7; the table's D call, TRBD2, has no DNA check behind it. TRBV21-1 represents a pseudogene. CDR3 length: 18 amino acids. As DNA, the CDR3 is TGTGCCAGCAGAAAAAAAACCGACTTAGCGGGGGGCTCCTACGAGCAGTACTTC. Translated, it gives CASRKKTDLAGGSYEQYF.

The V and J genes are TRBV28 and TRBJ2-3; D not resolved. CDR3 size: 12 residues. The V and J ends lost 5 bases and 3 bases respectively, with 6 bases between them. The germline CDR1 and CDR2 sequences are MDHEN and SYDVKM. CDR3 DNA: TGTGCCAGCAGTCTATTTACAGATACGCAGTATTTT. This sequence encodes CASSLFTDTQYF.

The DNA of the CDR3 is TGTGCCAGCAGCTTAAAGGACAGGGAATTTCACTATGGCTACACCTTC. Amino acids: CASSLKDREFHYGYTF. The chain links TRBV7-9 to TRBJ1-2; 8 nucleotides agree with TRBD1. CDR3 size: 16 residues. V was clipped by 2 bases and J by 3 bases; unmatched bases: 8. Germline CDR1 and CDR2: SEHNR and FQNEAQ (reference sequence).

The rearrangement uses TRBV10-3 and TRBJ2-7, with D perhaps TRBD1 or TRBD2 (5 bases each). The CDR3 is 14 amino acids. In germline, CDR1 is ENHRY, CDR2 SYGVKD. V was clipped by 6 bases and J by 7 bases, with 19 bases between them. CDR3: CAIRAGTGIAEQYF. CDR3 nucleotides: TGTGCCATCAGAGCCGGGACCGGGATAGCAGAGCAGTACTTC.

Comment on this clone: Other DNA sequences in this specimen translate into the identical CDR3. The rearrangement uses TRBV6-5 and TRBJ1-1; the D gene is possibly TRBD1 (6 bases). V was trimmed by 2 bases and J by 5 bases, leaving 18 bases between them. Germline CDR1 and CDR2: MNHEY and SVGAGI. The length of the CDR3 is 16 residues. CDR3 in DNA: TGTGCCAGCAGTTACCGCGACAACTATAGGGGGACTGAAGCTTTCTTT. Amino acid sequence: CASSYRDNYRGTEAFF.

The CDR3 coding sequence is TGCGCCAGCAGACCGGGACTAGCGGGGGGCCTTAAAATCTATGAGCAGTTCTTC. It specifies CASRPGLAGGLKIYEQFF. The V and J genes are TRBV5-1 and TRBJ2-1; 15 bases are shared with TRBD2. In germline, CDR1 is SGHRS, CDR2 YFSETQ. This CDR3 is built from 18 residues. The V and J ends lost 5 bases and 8 bases, in that order; junction bases with no gene match: 14.

V gene TRBV5-4 combines with J gene TRBJ1-1; no definite D call. Germline values: CDR1 SGHNT, CDR2 YYREEE (reference sequence). Trimming pared 0 bases from V and 5 bases from J, leaving 8 bases between. The CDR3 length is 13 residues. The CDR3 loop is CASSLDGLTEAFF. The CDR3 DNA is TGTGCCAGCAGCTTGGATGGGCTTACTGAAGCTTTCTTT.

V usage is TRBV7-9 and J usage is TRBJ2-3, with TRBD1 matching over 7 bases. V gave up 1 base and J gave up 1 base; unmatched junction bases: 5. Germline V gene lookup returns CDR1 SEHNR and CDR2 FQNEAQ (reference sequence). CDR3 length: 16 amino acids. CDR3 amino acids: CASSLVPGQGTDTQYF. DNA for the CDR3: TGTGCCAGCAGCTTAGTCCCTGGACAGGGCACAGATACGCAGTATTTT.

V and J are TRBV9 and TRBJ1-5; D uncertain. Trimming took off 3 bases at V and 0 bases at J, with 7 bases between the two ends. Germline V lookup: CDR1 SGDLS, CDR2 YYNGEE. This CDR3 comprises 14 residues. CDR3 residues: CASSELDSNQPQHF. As DNA, the CDR3 is TGTGCCAGCAGCGAACTGGATAGCAATCAGCCCCAGCATTTT.

This clone was observed a single time. This sequence is one base from a far larger clone and is likely a read error. This sequence joins TRBV3-1 (or the pseudogene TRBV3-2) and TRBJ2-7; either TRBD1 or TRBD2 may fit D (7 bases each). Germline lookup yields CDR1 LGHDT and CDR2 YNNKEL (reference sequence). There are 15 residues in the CDR3. Here the CDR3 reads CARSQGGGRPYEQYF. In nucleotides, the CDR3 is TGTGCCCGCAGCCAGGGGGGGGGACGTCCCTACGAGCAGTACTTC.